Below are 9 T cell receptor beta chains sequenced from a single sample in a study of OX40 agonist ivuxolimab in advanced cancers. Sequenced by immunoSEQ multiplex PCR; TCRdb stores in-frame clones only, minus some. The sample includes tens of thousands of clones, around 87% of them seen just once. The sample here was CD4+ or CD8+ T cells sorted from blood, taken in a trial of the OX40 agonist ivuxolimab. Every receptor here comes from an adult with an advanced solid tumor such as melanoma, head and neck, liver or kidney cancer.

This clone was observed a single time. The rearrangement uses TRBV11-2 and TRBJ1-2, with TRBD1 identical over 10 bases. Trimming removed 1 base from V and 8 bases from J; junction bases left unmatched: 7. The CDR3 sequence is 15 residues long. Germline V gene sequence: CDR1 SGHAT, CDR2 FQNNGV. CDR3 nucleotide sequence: TGTGCCAGCAGCTTAGGCGACAGGGGGCTGAGGGGCTACACCTTC. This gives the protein CASSLGDRGLRGYTF.

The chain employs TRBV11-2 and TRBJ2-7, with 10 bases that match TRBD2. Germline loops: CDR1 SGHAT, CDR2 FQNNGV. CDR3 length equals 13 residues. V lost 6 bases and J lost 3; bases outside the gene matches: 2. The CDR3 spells CASRRTSGYEQYF. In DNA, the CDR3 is TGTGCCAGCAGGAGGACTAGCGGCTACGAGCAGTACTTC.

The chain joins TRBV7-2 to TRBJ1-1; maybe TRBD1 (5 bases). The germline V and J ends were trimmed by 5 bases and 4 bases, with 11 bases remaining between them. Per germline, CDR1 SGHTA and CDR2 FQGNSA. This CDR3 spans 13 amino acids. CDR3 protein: CASSPGRGTEAFF. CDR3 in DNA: TGTGCCAGCAGCCCAGGGAGGGGCACTGAAGCTTTCTTT.

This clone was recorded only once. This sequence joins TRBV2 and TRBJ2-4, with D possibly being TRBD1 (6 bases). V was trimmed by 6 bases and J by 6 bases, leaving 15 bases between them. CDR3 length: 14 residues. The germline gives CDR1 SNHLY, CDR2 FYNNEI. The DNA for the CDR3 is TGTGCCAGCAGGGGGGCGGGCGTAAGAAACATTCAGTACTTC. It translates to CASRGAGVRNIQYF.

The CDR3 DNA reads as TGTGCCATCAGTCCGGGACAGGGGGATGAAAAACTGTTTTTT. Its translation: CAISPGQGDEKLFF. The V and J genes are TRBV10-3 and TRBJ1-4, with 11 bases lining up with TRBD1. The CDR3 loop spans 14 amino acids. Germline lookup yields CDR1 ENHRY and CDR2 SYGVKD. Unmatched junction bases numbered 2, after V lost 5 bases and J lost 6 bases.

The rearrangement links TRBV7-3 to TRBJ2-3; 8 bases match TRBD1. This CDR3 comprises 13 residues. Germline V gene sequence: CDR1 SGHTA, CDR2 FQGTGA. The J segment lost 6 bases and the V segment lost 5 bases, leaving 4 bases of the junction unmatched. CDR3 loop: CASSHRGSDTQYF. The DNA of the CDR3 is TGTGCCAGCAGCCACAGGGGGTCCGATACGCAGTATTTT. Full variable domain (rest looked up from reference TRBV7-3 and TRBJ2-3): GAGVSQTPSNKVTEKGKYVELRCDPISGHTALYWYRQSLGQGPEFLIYFQGTGAADDSGLPNDRFFAVRPEGSVSTLKIQRTERGDSAVYLCASSHRGSDTQYFGPGTRLTVL.

The CDR3 is CAWMPDSTEAFF. CDR3 DNA: TGTGCCTGGATGCCTGACAGTACTGAAGCTTTCTTT. This chain uses TRBV30 with TRBJ1-1; perhaps TRBD1 as D (5 bases). Germline V gene lookup returns CDR1 GTSNPN and CDR2 SVGIG (reference sequence). The CDR3 runs 12 residues. Deletions cut 4 bases from V and 5 bases from J, with 11 bases between.

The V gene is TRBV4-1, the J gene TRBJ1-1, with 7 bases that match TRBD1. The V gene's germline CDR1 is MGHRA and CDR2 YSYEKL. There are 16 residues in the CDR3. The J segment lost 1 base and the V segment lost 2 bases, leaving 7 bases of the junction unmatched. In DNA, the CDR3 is TGCGCCAGCAGCCAAAGGGACAGAACTTCGAACACTGAAGCTTTCTTT. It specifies CASSQRDRTSNTEAFF.

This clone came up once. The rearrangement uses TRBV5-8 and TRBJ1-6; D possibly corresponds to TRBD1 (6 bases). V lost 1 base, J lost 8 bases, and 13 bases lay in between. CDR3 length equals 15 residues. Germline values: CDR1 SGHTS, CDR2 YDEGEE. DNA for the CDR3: TGTGCCAGCAGCTTGTCCGGGGGGCTCGATTCACCCCTCCACTTT. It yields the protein CASSLSGGLDSPLHF.